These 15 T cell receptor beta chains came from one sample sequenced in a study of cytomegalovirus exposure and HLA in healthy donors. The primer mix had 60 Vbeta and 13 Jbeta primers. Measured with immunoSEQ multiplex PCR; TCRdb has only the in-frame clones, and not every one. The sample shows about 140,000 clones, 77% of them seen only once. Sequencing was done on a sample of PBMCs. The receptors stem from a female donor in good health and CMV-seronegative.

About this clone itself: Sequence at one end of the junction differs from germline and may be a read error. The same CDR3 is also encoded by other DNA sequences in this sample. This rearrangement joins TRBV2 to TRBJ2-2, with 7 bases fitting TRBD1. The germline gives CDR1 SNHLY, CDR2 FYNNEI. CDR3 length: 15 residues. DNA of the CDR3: TGTGCCAGCAGCACCGGGACAGACCTCACCGGGGAGCTATTTTTT. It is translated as CASSTGTDLTGELFF.

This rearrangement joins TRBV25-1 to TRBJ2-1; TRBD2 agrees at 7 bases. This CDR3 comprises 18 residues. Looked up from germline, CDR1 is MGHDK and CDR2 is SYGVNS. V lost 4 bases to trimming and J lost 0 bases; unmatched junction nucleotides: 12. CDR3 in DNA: TGTGCCAGCAGTGTCGCCAACTCCGGGGGGAACTCCTACAATGAGCAGTTCTTC. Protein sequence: CASSVANSGGNSYNEQFF.

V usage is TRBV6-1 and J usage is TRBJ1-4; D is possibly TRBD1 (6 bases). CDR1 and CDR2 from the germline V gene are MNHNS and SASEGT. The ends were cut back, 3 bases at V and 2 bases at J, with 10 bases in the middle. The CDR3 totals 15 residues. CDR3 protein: CASSDGGATNEKLFF. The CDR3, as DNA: TGTGCCAGCAGTGATGGGGGCGCGACTAATGAAAAACTGTTTTTT.

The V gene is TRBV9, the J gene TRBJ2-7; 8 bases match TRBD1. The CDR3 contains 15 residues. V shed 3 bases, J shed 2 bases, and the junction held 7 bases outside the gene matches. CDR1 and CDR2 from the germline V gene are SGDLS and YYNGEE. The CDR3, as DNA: TGTGCCAGCAGCGAAGGACAGGGAGTCCCCTACGAGCAGTACTTC. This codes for CASSEGQGVPYEQYF.

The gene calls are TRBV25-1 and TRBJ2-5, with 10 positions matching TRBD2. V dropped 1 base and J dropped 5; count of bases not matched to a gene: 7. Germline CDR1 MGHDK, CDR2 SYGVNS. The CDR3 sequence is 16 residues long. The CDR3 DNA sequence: TGTGCCAGCAGTGAATTCAAGAGCGGGGGGGCCGAGACCCAGTACTTC. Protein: CASSEFKSGGAETQYF.

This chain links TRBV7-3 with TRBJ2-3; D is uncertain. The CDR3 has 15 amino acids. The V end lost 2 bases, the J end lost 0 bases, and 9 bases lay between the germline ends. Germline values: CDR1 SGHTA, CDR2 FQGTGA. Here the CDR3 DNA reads TGTGCCAGCAGCTTATTTCGAGGCAGCACAGATACGCAGTATTTT. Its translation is CASSLFRGSTDTQYF.

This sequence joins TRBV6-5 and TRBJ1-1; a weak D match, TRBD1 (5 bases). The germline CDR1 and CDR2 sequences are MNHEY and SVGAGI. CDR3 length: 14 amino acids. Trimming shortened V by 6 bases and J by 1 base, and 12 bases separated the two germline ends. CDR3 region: CASRRPGQNTEAFF. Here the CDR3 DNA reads TGTGCCAGCAGGCGTCCCGGACAGAACACTGAAGCTTTCTTT.

Here the CDR3 reads CASLSAGGIYEQYF. CDR3 nucleotide sequence: TGTGCCAGCCTTTCAGCGGGAGGTATCTACGAGCAGTACTTC. The chain couples TRBV2 to TRBJ2-7; 9 nucleotides align to TRBD2. Germline assignment: CDR1 SNHLY and CDR2 FYNNEI. This CDR3 region has 14 residues. With 8 bases clipped from V and 3 bases from J, the junction kept 8 bases outside the gene matches.

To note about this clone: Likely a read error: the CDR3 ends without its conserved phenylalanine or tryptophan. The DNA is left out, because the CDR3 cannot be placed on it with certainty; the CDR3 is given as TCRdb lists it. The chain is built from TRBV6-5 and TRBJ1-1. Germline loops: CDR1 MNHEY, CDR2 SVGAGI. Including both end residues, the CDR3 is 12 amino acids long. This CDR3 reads CASSYGGLEFVV.

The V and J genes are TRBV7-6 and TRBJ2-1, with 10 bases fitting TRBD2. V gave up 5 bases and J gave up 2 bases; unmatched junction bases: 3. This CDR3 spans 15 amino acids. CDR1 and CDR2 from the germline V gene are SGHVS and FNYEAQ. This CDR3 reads CASSPGLAAYNEQFF. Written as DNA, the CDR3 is TGTGCCAGCAGCCCTGGACTAGCGGCCTACAATGAGCAGTTCTTC.

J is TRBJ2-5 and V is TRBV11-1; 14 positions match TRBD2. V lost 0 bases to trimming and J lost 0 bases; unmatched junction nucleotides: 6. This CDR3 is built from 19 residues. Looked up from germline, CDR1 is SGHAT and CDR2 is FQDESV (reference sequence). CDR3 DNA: TGTGCCAGCAGCTTAGCAGCGGGACTAGCGGGGGAGTACCAAGAGACCCAGTACTTC. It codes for CASSLAAGLAGEYQETQYF.

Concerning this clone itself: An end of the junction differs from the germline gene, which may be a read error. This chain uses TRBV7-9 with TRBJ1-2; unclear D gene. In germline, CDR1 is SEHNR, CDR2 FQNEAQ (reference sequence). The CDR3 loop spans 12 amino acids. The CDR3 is CSSSISNYGYTF. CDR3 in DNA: TGTTCCAGCAGCATTAGTAACTATGGCTACACCTTC.

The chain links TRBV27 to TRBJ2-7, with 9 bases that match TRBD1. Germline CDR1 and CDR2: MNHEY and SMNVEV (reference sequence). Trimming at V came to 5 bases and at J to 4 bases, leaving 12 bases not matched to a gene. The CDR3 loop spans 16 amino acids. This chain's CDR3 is CASSLLTGTGSYEQYF. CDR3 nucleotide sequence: TGTGCCAGCAGTCTCTTGACCGGGACAGGGTCGTACGAGCAGTACTTC.

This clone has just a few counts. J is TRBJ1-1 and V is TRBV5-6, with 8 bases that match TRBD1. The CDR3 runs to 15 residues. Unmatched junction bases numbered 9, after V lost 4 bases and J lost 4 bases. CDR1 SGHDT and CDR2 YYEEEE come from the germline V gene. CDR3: CASSAGQGMGTEAFF. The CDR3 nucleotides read TGTGCCAGCAGCGCCGGACAGGGAATGGGCACTGAAGCTTTCTTT.

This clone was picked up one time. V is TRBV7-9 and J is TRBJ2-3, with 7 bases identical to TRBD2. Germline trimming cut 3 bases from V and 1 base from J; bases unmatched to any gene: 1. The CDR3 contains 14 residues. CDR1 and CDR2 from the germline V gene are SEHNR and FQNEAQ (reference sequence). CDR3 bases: TGTGCCAGCAGCTTTCGGGGGGGCACAGATACGCAGTATTTT. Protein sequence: CASSFRGGTDTQYF.